This T cell receptor beta chain was recorded in a study of cytomegalovirus exposure and HLA in healthy donors. The primer mix had 60 Vbeta and 13 Jbeta primers. As originally analysed: In a later analysis, of 80 million or so unique beta chains, roughly 9.9 million appeared in at least two donors. Measured with immunoSEQ multiplex PCR; TCRdb has only the in-frame clones, and not every one. For V, J and clone size, that table is used; D and trimming come from the DNA. This repertoire comprises 200,000 or so clones; its ten largest clones make up around 0.74%. Germline V gene sequence: CDR1 PRHDT, CDR2 FYEKMQ (reference sequence). The CDR3 has 14 residues. Losses at the gene ends were 6 bases for V and 8 bases for J; bases not matched to a gene: 10. In the case of this clone: Its specificity is not known.

Study-level findings and limits: Previous analysis showed most TCR beta V segments were productive about 90% or about 30% of the time.

The chain recombines TRBV13 with TRBJ1-2; 9 bases map to TRBD1. This TCR was sampled from a boy younger than 18 in good health and CMV-seronegative. Sequencing used PBMCs. CDR3 in amino acids: CASSLKQGARGYTF. The CDR3 nucleotides read TGTGCCAGCAGTTTAAAACAGGGGGCGCGCGGCTACACCTTC.